The 27 T cell receptor beta chains presented below share a single source sample, sequenced in a study of vaccination and CD4 T cells after COVID-19. The treatment was: roughly nine-day PBMC culture with coronavirus spike peptide pools or control peptides (ViraFEST assay). Antigens for these TCRs are unknown. Researchers used the Oncomine TCR Beta short-read assay to sequence DNA from cultured CD4+ T cells. TCRdb re-called the PCR reads through MiXCR, storing one row per CDR3 protein. The repertoire consists of about 13,000 distinct CDR3 sequences, with 44% occurring once and the leading ten covering about 12%. The sequencing sample was made of CD4+ T cells from blood, cultured in vitro. The source of these receptors is a human donor who had recovered from COVID-19.

The chain recombines TRBV28 with TRBJ2-2, with 9 bases lining up with TRBD2. The trim removed 8 bases at V and 7 bases at J, leaving 11 bases unmatched. Germline V gene lookup returns CDR1 MDHEN and CDR2 SYDVKM. CDR3 length: 15 residues. The CDR3 coding sequence is TGTGCCAGCGGCTTAGCGGGAGAAGGAAACGGGGAGCTGTTTTTT. Translation gives CASGLAGEGNGELFF. Full variable domain (rest looked up from reference TRBV28 and TRBJ2-2): DVKVTQSSRYLVKRTGEKVFLECVQDMDHENMFWYRQDPGLGLRLIYFSYDVKMKEKGDIPEGYSVSREKKERFSLILESASTNQTSMYLCASGLAGEGNGELFFGEGSRLTVL.

In its sample, this clonotype was seen a few times. V gene TRBV7-2 combines with J gene TRBJ2-4; D is unclear. Looked up from germline, CDR1 is SGHTA and CDR2 is FQGNSA. CDR3 length: 14 residues. With 3 bases removed from V and 3 bases from J, the gap between germline ends came to 9 bases. The CDR3 reads CASSFFDVKNIQYF. CDR3 nucleotides: TGTGCCAGCAGCTTTTTTGACGTCAAAAACATTCAGTACTTC.

Only a few counts were recorded for this clonotype. V is TRBV7-9 and J is TRBJ1-5, with D possibly TRBD1 on 5 matching bases. Germline assignment: CDR1 SEHNR and CDR2 FQNEAQ (reference sequence). The CDR3 contains 15 residues. The V end lost 1 base, the J end lost 8 bases, and 15 bases lay between the germline ends. The CDR3 region has the DNA TGTGCCAGCAGCTTAGGACGACAGACAATGGAGCCCCAGCATTTT. It yields the protein CASSLGRQTMEPQHF.

This chain links TRBV6-1 with TRBJ2-2; no clear D gene. The V end was cut by 4 bases, the J end by 2 bases, with 8 bases between. Per the germline V gene, CDR1 is MNHNS and CDR2 is SASEGT. The CDR3 is 14 amino acids. The CDR3 region is CASSGVVNTGELFF. CDR3 nucleotides: TGTGCCAGCAGTGGAGTAGTAAACACCGGGGAGCTGTTTTTT.

This clonotype was recorded a few times. The chain combines TRBV20-1 with TRBJ1-4, with D maybe TRBD1 (6 bases). V lost 6 bases, J lost 4 bases, and 27 bases lay in between. Looked up from germline, CDR1 is DFQATT and CDR2 is SNEGSKA (reference sequence). The CDR3 totals 18 residues. The CDR3 spells CSATTPQGTTTSNEKLFF. DNA of the CDR3: TGCAGTGCCACGACCCCTCAGGGGACCACCACCAGTAATGAAAAACTGTTTTTT.

This clonotype appeared a few times. The chain couples TRBV20-1 to TRBJ2-7, with a weak D call TRBD2 (6 bases). Germline V CDR1 and CDR2: DFQATT, SNEGSKA (reference sequence). Trimming stripped 0 bases from V and 0 bases from J, with 15 bases between. This CDR3 spans 16 amino acids. The CDR3 protein is CSARDGVRTTSYEQYF. The CDR3 DNA reads as TGCAGTGCTAGAGATGGCGTCAGGACTACCTCCTACGAGCAGTACTTC.

The chain employs TRBV7-9 and TRBJ1-1; D unresolved. The V end was cut by 4 bases, the J end by 3 bases, with 15 bases between. The CDR3 extends over 15 amino acids. Per the germline V gene, CDR1 is SEHNR and CDR2 is FQNEAQ (reference sequence). The CDR3 nucleotides are TGTGCCAGCAGCTGGAAGGCGCTTTGGGACACTGAAGCTTTCTTT. Protein product: CASSWKALWDTEAFF. Full variable domain (missing parts from reference TRBV7-9 and TRBJ1-1): DTGVSQNPRHKITKRGQNVTFRCDPISEHNRLYWYRQTLGQGPEFLTYFQNEAQLEKSRLLSDRFSAERPKGSFSTLEIQRTEQGDSAMYLCASSWKALWDTEAFFGQGTRLTVV.

This clonotype was recorded a few times. The chain couples TRBV20-1 to TRBJ2-3; D is perhaps TRBD2 (6 bases). This CDR3 is 13 amino acids long. CDR1 and CDR2 from the germline V gene are DFQATT and SNEGSKA (reference sequence). The V end lost 3 bases, the J end lost 3 bases, and 10 bases lay between the germline ends. The CDR3 protein is CSARASGTDTQYF. The DNA for the CDR3 is TGCAGTGCTAGGGCCAGCGGGACAGATACGCAGTATTTT.

The rearrangement uses TRBV7-9 and TRBJ2-7, with D perhaps matching TRBD2 (6 bases). The CDR3 is made up of 14 amino acids. From germline, CDR1 is SEHNR and CDR2 FQNEAQ (reference sequence). Trimming took 2 bases from V and 3 from J, leaving 11 bases between them. CDR3: CASSLIPRDYEQYF. CDR3 DNA: TGTGCCAGCAGCTTAATCCCGCGGGACTACGAGCAGTACTTC.

The chain joins TRBV30 to TRBJ2-7, with TRBD1 identical over 7 bases. The CDR3 is made up of 15 amino acids. J lost 4 bases, V lost 0 bases, and 9 bases had no gene match. CDR1 and CDR2 (germline): GTSNPN, SVGIG (reference sequence). CDR3 region: CAWSVQAGGLYEQYF. The CDR3 DNA follows: TGTGCCTGGAGTGTACAAGCAGGGGGATTGTACGAGCAGTACTTC.

V usage is TRBV6-1 and J usage is TRBJ2-7; D perhaps matches TRBD1 (6 bases). Germline V CDR1 and CDR2: MNHNS, SASEGT. Between the trimmed V and J ends, which lost 5 bases and 3 bases, there was a span of 14 bases. The CDR3 has 14 residues. The DNA of the CDR3 is TGTGCCAGCAGTAACGGGGACAACTACTACGAGCAGTACTTC. The encoded protein is CASSNGDNYYEQYF.

The genes are TRBV29-1 and TRBJ1-1, with D possibly being TRBD1 (5 bases). The CDR3 is 12 residues long. Germline CDR1 is SQVTM and CDR2 is ANQGSEA. V was cut by 3 bases and J by 5 bases, with 10 bases left in between. CDR3 protein: CSVDREGTEAFF. In nucleotides, the CDR3 is TGCAGCGTTGACAGGGAGGGGACTGAAGCTTTCTTT. The variable domain in full, with the rest retrieved from reference TRBV29-1 and TRBJ1-1, is SAVISQKPSRDICQRGTSLTIQCQVDSQVTMMFWYRQQPGQSLTLIATANQGSEATYESGFVIDKFPISRPNLTFSTLTVSNMSPEDSSIYLCSVDREGTEAFFGQGTRLTVV.

A few counts support this clonotype. The chain has TRBV5-1 and TRBJ2-5; 7 positions agree with TRBD1. The J segment lost 0 bases and the V segment lost 0 bases, leaving 5 bases of the junction unmatched. Germline V gene sequence: CDR1 SGHRS, CDR2 YFSETQ. The CDR3 loop spans 16 amino acids. CDR3 nucleotides: TGCGCCAGCAGCTTGGTGGGGACAGCCAACCAAGAGACCCAGTACTTC. This gives the protein CASSLVGTANQETQYF.

The table lists this clonotype with a few counts. The chain links TRBV27 to TRBJ2-7, with 9 bases matching TRBD1. Trimming took 7 bases from V and 3 from J; bases not matched to a gene: 10. Looked up from germline, CDR1 is MNHEY and CDR2 is SMNVEV (reference sequence). The CDR3 runs to 15 residues. The CDR3 nucleotides are TGTGCCAGCAATACGTACAGGGGGCGTTTCTACGAGCAGTACTTC. Translated: CASNTYRGRFYEQYF.

The chain carries TRBV11-2 and TRBJ1-2; 9 bases map to TRBD1. With 5 bases clipped from V and 5 bases from J, the junction kept 9 bases outside the gene matches. Germline V lookup: CDR1 SGHAT, CDR2 FQNNGV. This CDR3 contains 15 residues. CDR3: CASSRDRDTEYGYTF. The CDR3 region has the DNA TGTGCCAGCAGCCGGGACAGGGATACGGAATATGGCTACACCTTC.

In this sample, this clonotype turned up a few times. V is TRBV7-2 and J is TRBJ2-5; TRBD2 is a possible D gene (5 bases). The CDR3 length is 13 residues. The germline V and J ends were trimmed by 2 bases and 4 bases, with 8 bases remaining between them. The V gene's germline CDR1 is SGHTA and CDR2 FQGNSA. This chain's CDR3 is CASSLIAIETQYF. The DNA for the CDR3 is TGTGCCAGCAGCTTAATAGCGATAGAGACCCAGTACTTC.

The chain joins TRBV20-1 to TRBJ2-1; 10 bases line up with TRBD2. Per the germline V gene, CDR1 is DFQATT and CDR2 is SNEGSKA (reference sequence). The CDR3 runs to 13 residues. Germline trimming cut 5 bases from V and 8 bases from J; bases unmatched to any gene: 6. CDR3 amino acids: CSAGTSGMDEQFF. As DNA, the CDR3 is TGCAGTGCTGGAACTAGCGGGATGGATGAGCAGTTCTTC.

The V and J genes are TRBV18 and TRBJ1-6; D unclear. V shed 2 bases and J shed 0 bases, with 11 bases lying between them. Germline CDR1 KGHSH, CDR2 LQKENI. The CDR3 is 17 residues long. CDR3 in DNA: TGTGCCAGCTCACCAGTCAGTTTGAGCTCCTATAATTCACCCCTCCACTTT. Amino acids: CASSPVSLSSYNSPLHF.

This clonotype has just one count. The genes are TRBV7-9 and TRBJ2-7, with D possibly TRBD2 on 6 matching bases. The V end was cut by 1 base, the J end by 3 bases, with 10 bases between. The CDR3 extends over 14 amino acids. Germline assignment: CDR1 SEHNR and CDR2 FQNEAQ (reference sequence). The CDR3 coding sequence is TGTGCCAGCAGCTTAGTGCAGGGAGGCTACGAGCAGTACTTC. Protein: CASSLVQGGYEQYF. Looking up the rest from reference TRBV7-9 and TRBJ2-7 gives the full variable domain: DTGVSQNPRHKITKRGQNVTFRCDPISEHNRLYWYRQTLGQGPEFLTYFQNEAQLEKSRLLSDRFSAERPKGSFSTLEIQRTEQGDSAMYLCASSLVQGGYEQYFGPGTRLTVT.

The CDR3 coding sequence is TGTGCCAGCACCCCTCGGGCGGGAGGGACAGATACGCAGTATTTT. It is translated as CASTPRAGGTDTQYF. The rearrangement joins TRBV2 to TRBJ2-3; 9 positions match TRBD2. V lost 7 bases, J lost 3 bases, and 8 bases stayed unmatched. The CDR3 covers 15 residues. Germline V gene lookup returns CDR1 SNHLY and CDR2 FYNNEI.

This chain connects TRBV30 to TRBJ2-1; maybe TRBD1 (5 bases). This CDR3 has 11 amino acids. Trimming cost V 4 bases and J 4 bases, with 5 bases left between them. Germline CDR1 GTSNPN, CDR2 SVGIG (reference sequence). CDR3 DNA sequence: TGTGCCTGGAAGGGGTACAATGAGCAGTTCTTC. Protein: CAWKGYNEQFF.

This chain joins TRBV28 and TRBJ1-3; D is undetermined. The CDR3 is made up of 14 amino acids. Germline-derived CDR1 and CDR2 are MDHEN and SYDVKM. V gave up 4 bases and J gave up 5 bases, with 12 bases separating them. The CDR3 nucleotides are TGTGCCAGCAGTTCCCAGGATGGGAGAAACACCATATATTTT. It is translated as CASSSQDGRNTIYF.

V usage is TRBV10-2 and J usage is TRBJ2-3; D might be TRBD2 (6 bases). Trimming shortened V by 6 bases and J by 4 bases, and 14 bases separated the two germline ends. The CDR3 totals 14 residues. Looked up from germline, CDR1 is WSHSY and CDR2 is SAAADI. CDR3 in amino acids: CASRDYPTSDTQYF. CDR3 coding DNA: TGCGCCAGCAGGGACTATCCCACCTCAGATACGCAGTATTTT.

As concerns this clonotype: A read error may produce the germline difference seen at one junction end. The rearrangement joins TRBV5-4 to TRBJ1-3; D is possibly TRBD1 (5 bases). The germline V gene encodes CDR1 SGHNT and CDR2 YYREEE (reference sequence). The CDR3 spans 12 residues. The CDR3 DNA reads as TGTGCCAGCAGTCTGGCCGGGGGTGAGGCGGATTTT. Translating it yields CASSLAGGEADF. Based on the CDR3 plus reference TRBV5-4 and TRBJ1-3, the full variable domain is ETGVTQSPTHLIKTRGQQVTLRCSSQSGHNTVSWYQQALGQGPQFIFQYYREEENGRGNFPPRFSGLQFPNYSSELNVNALELDDSALYLCASSLAGGEADFGEGSWLTVV.

The rearrangement links TRBV19 to TRBJ1-2; no clear D. V shed 0 bases and J shed 5 bases, with 19 bases lying between them. CDR1 is LNHDA and CDR2 is SQIVND in the germline V gene (reference sequence). This CDR3 is 17 amino acids long. The CDR3 region has the DNA TGTGCCAGTAGTATAGACAGGACCTCCGCCTTCCTTTATGGCTACACCTTC. It codes for CASSIDRTSAFLYGYTF. Looking up the rest from reference TRBV19 and TRBJ1-2 gives the full variable domain: DGGITQSPKYLFRKEGQNVTLSCEQNLNHDAMYWYRQDPGQGLRLIYYSQIVNDFQKGDIAEGYSVSREKKESFPLTVTSAQKNPTAFYLCASSIDRTSAFLYGYTFGSGTRLTVV.

The V gene is TRBV20-1, the J gene TRBJ2-1, with 9 bases identical to TRBD2. Germline assignment: CDR1 DFQATT and CDR2 SNEGSKA (reference sequence). V dropped 0 bases and J dropped 1; count of bases not matched to a gene: 7. The length of the CDR3 is 17 residues. The CDR3 loop reads CSARDFSAGGSYNEQFF. The CDR3 DNA is TGCAGTGCTAGAGATTTTTCGGCGGGAGGGTCCTACAATGAGCAGTTCTTC.

This clonotype occurred a few times. The chain links TRBV19 to TRBJ1-2, with D tentatively TRBD1 (5 bases). CDR1 and CDR2 from the germline V gene are LNHDA and SQIVND (reference sequence). V lost 1 base, J lost 6 bases, and 15 bases lay in between. The CDR3 loop spans 15 amino acids. This CDR3 is CASSIGRTGANGYTF. In nucleotides, the CDR3 is TGTGCCAGTAGTATAGGTCGAACCGGGGCCAATGGCTACACCTTC.